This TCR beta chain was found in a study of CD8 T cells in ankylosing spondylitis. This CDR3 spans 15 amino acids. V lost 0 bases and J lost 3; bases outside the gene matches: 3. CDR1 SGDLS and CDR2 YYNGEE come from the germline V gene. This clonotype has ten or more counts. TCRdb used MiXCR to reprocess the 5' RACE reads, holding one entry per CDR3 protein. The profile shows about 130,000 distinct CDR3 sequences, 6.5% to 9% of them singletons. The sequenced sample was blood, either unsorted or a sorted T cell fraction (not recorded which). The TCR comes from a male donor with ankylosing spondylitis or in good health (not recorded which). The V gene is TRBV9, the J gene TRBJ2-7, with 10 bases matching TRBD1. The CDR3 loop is CASSVAGTGVYEQYF. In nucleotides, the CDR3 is TGTGCCAGCAGCGTAGCTGGGACAGGGGTCTACGAGCAGTACTTC.